A selection of T cell receptor beta chains follows, all from one sample in a study of blood T cell repertoires in COVID-19. Profiling relied on immunoSEQ multiplex PCR, and the TCRdb table lists in-frame clones only, not all of them. This sample carries under 90,000 clones, roughly 84% of them seen once, and the ten largest clones take 2.5% to 3%. Input material: peripheral blood. The source of these receptors is a man in his sixties or seventies with active or convalescent COVID-19. The CDR3 runs from the conserved cysteine through the conserved F or W. D genes are given only for firm matches. The listing skips clone size in some rows; elsewhere it reads once, few, many or a size class.

D	V	J	size	DNA	CDR3
-	TRBV7-6	TRBJ1-3	-	TGTGCCAGCAGCTCAGGTTTCTCTGGAAACACCATATATTTT	CASSSGFSGNTIYF
TRBD1	TRBV12-3/TRBV12-4	TRBJ1-1	-	TGTGCCGGCCGGACAGGGATGAACACTGAAGCTTTCTTT	CAGRTGMNTEAFF
-	TRBV7-8	TRBJ1-1	few	TGTGCCAGCAGCCCCAGCATAGGGGAGGGGAACACTGAAGCTTTCTTT	CASSPSIGEGNTEAFF
-	TRBV4-2	TRBJ2-7	-	TGTGCCAGCAGCCCCTCAGGGGACATCCACGAGCAGTACTTC	CASSPSGDIHEQYF
-	TRBV19	TRBJ2-7	-	TGTGCCAGTAGTATTATGACGGGCGGACTGAATGAGCAGTACTTC	CASSIMTGGLNEQYF
TRBD1	TRBV6-5	TRBJ2-7	-	TGTGCCAGCAGGATCGACAGGGGCTACGAGCAGTACTTC	CASRIDRGYEQYF
-	TRBV27	TRBJ1-1	-	TGTGCCAGCAGTTTCGACTTCAGGGGTGATACTGAAGCTTTCTTT	CASSFDFRGDTEAFF
-	TRBV24-1	TRBJ2-5	-	TGTGCCACCAGTGATTTCCGACAGGGAGGTGAAGAGACCCAGTACTTC	CATSDFRQGGEETQYF
TRBD1	TRBV4-1	TRBJ1-6	-	TGCGCCAGCAGCCAAGAATTCCCATCTGGGACAGGGGGCTTGAATTCACCCCTCCACTTT	CASSQEFPSGTGGLNSPLHF
-	TRBV7-3	TRBJ2-3	-	TGTGCCAGCAGCTTAGATGGCGGTGGCACAGATACGCAGTATTTT	CASSLDGGGTDTQYF
TRBD1	TRBV12-5	TRBJ2-3	once	TGTGCTAGTGGTCGGGACAGCGATACGCAGTATTTT	CASGRDSDTQYF
TRBD1	TRBV5-3	TRBJ2-7	-	TGTGCCAGAAGCCACCAACCATCTCCCGGGACAGGGTCGTACGAGCAGTACTTC	CARSHQPSPGTGSYEQYF
TRBD2	TRBV11-3	TRBJ2-1	-	TGTGCCAGCAGCTCCGGAGGTCTAGCGGGAGAGAAGGGGAATGAGCAGTTCTTC	CASSSGGLAGEKGNEQFF
TRBD1	TRBV24-1	TRBJ2-2	few	TGTGCCACCAGTGCTTGGGACAGGAGCGACACCGGGGAGCTGTTTTTT	CATSAWDRSDTGELFF
TRBD1	TRBV10-3	TRBJ1-1	-	TGTGCCATACGACAGGGGCCGAACACTGAAGCTTTCTTT	CAIRQGPNTEAFF
TRBD1	TRBV4-2	TRBJ1-1	-	TGTGCCAGCAGCCAAGATCGGACAGGGTCTGAAGCTTTCTTT	CASSQDRTGSEAFF
-	TRBV24-1	TRBJ2-5	-	TGTGCCACCAGTGTCCTTACCTTGACTAGCCAAGAGACCCAGTACTTC	CATSVLTLTSQETQYF
TRBD2	TRBV29-1	TRBJ2-2	-	TGCAGCGTAAAGACTAGCGGGGGGGCATTCACCGGGGAGCTGTTTTTT	CSVKTSGGAFTGELFF
-	TRBV7-2	TRBJ2-5	-	TGTGCCAGCAGCTTAGGGTCAGCCTCGAGGGAGACCCAGTACTTC	CASSLGSASRETQYF
-	TRBV27	TRBJ1-4	-	TGTGCCAGCAGTACCCCGGACAGTGTTAATGAAAAACTGTTTTTT	CASSTPDSVNEKLFF
-	TRBV7-9	TRBJ1-2	-	TGTGCCAGCAGCATAACTACTGATGGCTACACCTTC	CASSITTDGYTF
-	TRBV30	TRBJ1-1	once	TGTGCCTGGAGTGTCGTATGGCAGGGTTCGGGCACTGAAGCTTTCTTT	CAWSVVWQGSGTEAFF
-	TRBV6-5	TRBJ2-3	-	TGTGCCAGCAGCCAAGGGGGTGGGGATACGCAGTATTTT	CASSQGGGDTQYF
-	TRBV28	TRBJ1-2	once	TGTGCCAGCAGTTCCGCCGGACAAGGGGCCCTCTATGGCTACACCTTC	CASSSAGQGALYGYTF
-	TRBV28	TRBJ1-4	-	TGTGCCAGCTTGGACACAGGGAATGAAAAACTGTTTTTT	CASLDTGNEKLFF
TRBD2	TRBV7-2	TRBJ2-3	-	TGTGCCAGCAGATTCACTAGCGGGGGGGTCACAGATACGCAGTATTTT	CASRFTSGGVTDTQYF
-	TRBV9	TRBJ1-1	-	TGTGCCAGCAGCCCAGAACGGGGTTTCCCTGAAGCTTTCTTT	CASSPERGFPEAFF
TRBD1	TRBV6-5	TRBJ1-5	few	TGTGCCAGCAGTTCGGGACAGCACAATCAGCCCCAGCATTTT	CASSSGQHNQPQHF
-	TRBV7-8	TRBJ2-5	-	TGTGCCAGCAGCTTGGCGGCAGTCCAAGAGACCCAGTACTTC	CASSLAAVQETQYF
-	TRBV10-3	TRBJ1-1	-	TGTGCCATCACCGATACTGTGAACACTGAAGCTTTCTTT	CAITDTVNTEAFF
-	TRBV28	TRBJ1-2	-	TGTGCCAGCAGTTTACATCGTCGGCAGGGGTATGGCTACACCTTC	CASSLHRRQGYGYTF
-	TRBV25-1	TRBJ2-5	-	TGTGCCAGCAGTGAAGAGGGGGGGATCCAAGAGACCCAGTACTTC	CASSEEGGIQETQYF
TRBD1	TRBV7-8	TRBJ1-2	-	TGTGCCAGCAGCAAAGACAGGGGACGTTATATCTATGGCTACACCTTC	CASSKDRGRYIYGYTF